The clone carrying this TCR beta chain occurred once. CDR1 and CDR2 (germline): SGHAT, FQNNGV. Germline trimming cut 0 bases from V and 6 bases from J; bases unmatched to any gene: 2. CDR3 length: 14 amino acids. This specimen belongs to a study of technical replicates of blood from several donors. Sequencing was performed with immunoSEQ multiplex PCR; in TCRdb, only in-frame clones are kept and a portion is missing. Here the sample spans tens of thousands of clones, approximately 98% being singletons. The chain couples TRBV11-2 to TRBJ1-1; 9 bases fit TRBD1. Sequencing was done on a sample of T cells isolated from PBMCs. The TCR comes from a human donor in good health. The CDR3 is CASSLERTGAEAFF. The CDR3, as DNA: TGTGCCAGCAGCTTAGAACGGACAGGGGCTGAAGCTTTCTTT.